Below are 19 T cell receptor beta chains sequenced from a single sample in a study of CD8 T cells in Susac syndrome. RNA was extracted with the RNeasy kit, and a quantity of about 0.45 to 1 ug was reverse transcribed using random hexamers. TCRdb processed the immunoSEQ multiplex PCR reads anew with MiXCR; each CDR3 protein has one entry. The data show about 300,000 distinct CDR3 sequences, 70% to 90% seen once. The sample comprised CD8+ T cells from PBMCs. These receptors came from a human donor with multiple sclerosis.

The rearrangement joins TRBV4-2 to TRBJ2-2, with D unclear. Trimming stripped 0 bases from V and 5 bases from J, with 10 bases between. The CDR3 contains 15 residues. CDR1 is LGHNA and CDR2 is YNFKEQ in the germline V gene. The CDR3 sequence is CASSQELGETGELFF. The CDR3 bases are TGTGCCAGCAGCCAAGAACTGGGTGAGACCGGGGAGCTGTTTTTT.

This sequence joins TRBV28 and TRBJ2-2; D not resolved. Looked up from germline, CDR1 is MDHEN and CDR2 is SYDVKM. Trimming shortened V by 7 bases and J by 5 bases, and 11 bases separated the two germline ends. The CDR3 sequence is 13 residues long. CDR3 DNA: TGTGCCAGCATGATCCCCGGAACCGGGGAGCTGTTTTTT. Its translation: CASMIPGTGELFF.

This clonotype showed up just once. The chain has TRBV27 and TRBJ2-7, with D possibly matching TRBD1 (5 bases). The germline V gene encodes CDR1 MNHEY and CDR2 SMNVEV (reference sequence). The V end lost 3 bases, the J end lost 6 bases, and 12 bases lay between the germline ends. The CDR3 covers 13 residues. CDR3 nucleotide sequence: TGTGCCAGCAGTTTTCTTGGGGCTGGCGAGCAGTACTTC. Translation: CASSFLGAGEQYF.

The CDR3 region is CASSEAWNSRRFQETQYF. Written as DNA, the CDR3 is TGTGCCAGCAGTGAAGCATGGAATAGCCGCCGGTTCCAAGAGACCCAGTACTTC. This chain links TRBV2 with TRBJ2-5, with D hard to call. The CDR3 is 18 amino acids. Germline loops: CDR1 SNHLY, CDR2 FYNNEI. Trimming pared 0 bases from V and 1 base from J, leaving 18 bases between.

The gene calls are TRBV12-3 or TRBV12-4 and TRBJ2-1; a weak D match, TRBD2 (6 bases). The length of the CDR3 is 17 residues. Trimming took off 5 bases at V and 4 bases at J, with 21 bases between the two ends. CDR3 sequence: CASSPPPGEIGYNEQFF. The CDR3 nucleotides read TGTGCCAGCAGTCCCCCCCCGGGAGAAATTGGTTACAATGAGCAGTTCTTC.

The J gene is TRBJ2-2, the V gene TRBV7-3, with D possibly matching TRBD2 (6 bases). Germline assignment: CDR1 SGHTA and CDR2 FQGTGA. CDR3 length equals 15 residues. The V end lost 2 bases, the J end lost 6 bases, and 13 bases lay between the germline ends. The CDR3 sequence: CASSLVGEVAGELFF. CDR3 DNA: TGTGCCAGCAGCTTAGTAGGGGAGGTGGCCGGGGAGCTGTTTTTT.

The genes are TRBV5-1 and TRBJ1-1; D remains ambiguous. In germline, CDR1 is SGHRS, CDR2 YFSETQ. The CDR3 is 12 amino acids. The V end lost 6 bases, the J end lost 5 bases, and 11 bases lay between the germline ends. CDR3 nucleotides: TGCGCCAGCATGGAGGGAGATACTGAAGCTTTCTTT. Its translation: CASMEGDTEAFF.

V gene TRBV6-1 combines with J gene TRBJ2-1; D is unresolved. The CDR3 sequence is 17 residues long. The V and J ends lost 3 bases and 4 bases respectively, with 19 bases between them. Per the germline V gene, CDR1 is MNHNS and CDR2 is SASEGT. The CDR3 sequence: CASSEDPTSWPYNEQFF. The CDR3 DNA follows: TGTGCCAGCAGTGAGGACCCCACCTCTTGGCCATACAATGAGCAGTTCTTC.

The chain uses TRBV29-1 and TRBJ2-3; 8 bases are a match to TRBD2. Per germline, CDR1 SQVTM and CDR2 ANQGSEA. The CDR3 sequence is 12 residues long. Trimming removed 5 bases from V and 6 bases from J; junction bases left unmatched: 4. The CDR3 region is CSVPGGADTQYF. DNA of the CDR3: TGCAGCGTTCCCGGGGGGGCGGATACGCAGTATTTT.

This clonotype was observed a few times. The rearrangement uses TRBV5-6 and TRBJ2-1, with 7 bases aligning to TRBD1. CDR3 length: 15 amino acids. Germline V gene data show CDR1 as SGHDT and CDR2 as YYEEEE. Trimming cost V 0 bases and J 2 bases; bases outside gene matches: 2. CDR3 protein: CASSLGGGTYNEQFF. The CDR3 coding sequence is TGTGCCAGCAGCTTGGGAGGGGGCACCTACAATGAGCAGTTCTTC.

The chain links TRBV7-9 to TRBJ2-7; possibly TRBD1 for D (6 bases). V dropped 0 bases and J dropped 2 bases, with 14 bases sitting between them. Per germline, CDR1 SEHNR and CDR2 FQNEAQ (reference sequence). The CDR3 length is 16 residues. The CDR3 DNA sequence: TGTGCCAGCAGCTTAGCCAGGGGCTCCCTCCCCTACGAGCAGTACTTC. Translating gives CASSLARGSLPYEQYF.

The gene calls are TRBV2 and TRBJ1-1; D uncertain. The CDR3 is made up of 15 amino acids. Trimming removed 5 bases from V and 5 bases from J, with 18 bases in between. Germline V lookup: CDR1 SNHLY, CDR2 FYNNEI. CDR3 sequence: CASSPERYSPTEAFF. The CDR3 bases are TGTGCCAGCAGTCCGGAACGATATTCTCCAACTGAAGCTTTCTTT.

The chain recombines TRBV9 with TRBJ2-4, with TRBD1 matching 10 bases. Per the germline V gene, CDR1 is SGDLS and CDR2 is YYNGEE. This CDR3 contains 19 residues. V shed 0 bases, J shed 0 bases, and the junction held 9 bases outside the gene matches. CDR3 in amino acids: CASSVGDRGIALAKNIQYF. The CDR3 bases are TGTGCCAGCAGCGTAGGGGACAGGGGTATCGCCCTAGCCAAAAACATTCAGTACTTC.

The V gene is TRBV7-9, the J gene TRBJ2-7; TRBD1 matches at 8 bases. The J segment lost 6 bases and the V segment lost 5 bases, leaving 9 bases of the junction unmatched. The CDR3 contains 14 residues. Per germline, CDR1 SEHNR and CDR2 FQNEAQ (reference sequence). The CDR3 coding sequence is TGTGCCAGCAGCCCATGGACAGGGTCTACCGAGCAGTACTTC. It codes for CASSPWTGSTEQYF.

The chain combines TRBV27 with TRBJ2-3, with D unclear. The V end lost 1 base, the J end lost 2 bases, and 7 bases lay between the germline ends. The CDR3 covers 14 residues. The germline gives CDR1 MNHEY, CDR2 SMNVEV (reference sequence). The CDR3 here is CASSLLAPTDTQYF. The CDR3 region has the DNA TGTGCCAGCAGTTTATTAGCCCCCACAGATACGCAGTATTTT.

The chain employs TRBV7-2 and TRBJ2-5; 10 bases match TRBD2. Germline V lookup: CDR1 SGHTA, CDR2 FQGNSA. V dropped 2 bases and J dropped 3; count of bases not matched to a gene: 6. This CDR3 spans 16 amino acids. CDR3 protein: CASSLKRGGYKETQYF. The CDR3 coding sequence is TGTGCCAGCAGCTTAAAGCGGGGGGGGTATAAAGAGACCCAGTACTTC.

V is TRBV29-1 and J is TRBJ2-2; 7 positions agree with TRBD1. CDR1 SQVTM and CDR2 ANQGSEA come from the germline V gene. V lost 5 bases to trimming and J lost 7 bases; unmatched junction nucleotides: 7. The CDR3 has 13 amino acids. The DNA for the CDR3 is TGCAGCGTTTCTCAGGGGGATGGCGGGGAGCTGTTTTTT. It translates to CSVSQGDGGELFF.

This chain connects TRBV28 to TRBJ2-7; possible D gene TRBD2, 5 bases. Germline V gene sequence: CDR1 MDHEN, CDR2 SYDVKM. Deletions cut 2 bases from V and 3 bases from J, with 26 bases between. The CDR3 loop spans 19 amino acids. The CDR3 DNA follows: TGTGCCAGCAGTTTAGAGGGCTGGATGAGCAGAGGCACGTTCTACGAGCAGTACTTC. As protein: CASSLEGWMSRGTFYEQYF. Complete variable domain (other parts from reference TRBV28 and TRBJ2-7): DVKVTQSSRYLVKRTGEKVFLECVQDMDHENMFWYRQDPGLGLRLIYFSYDVKMKEKGDIPEGYSVSREKKERFSLILESASTNQTSMYLCASSLEGWMSRGTFYEQYFGPGTRLTVT.

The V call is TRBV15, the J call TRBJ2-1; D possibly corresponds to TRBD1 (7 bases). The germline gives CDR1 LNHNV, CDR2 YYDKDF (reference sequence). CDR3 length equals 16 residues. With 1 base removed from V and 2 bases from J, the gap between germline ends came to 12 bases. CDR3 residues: CATSRGGDRPYNEQFF. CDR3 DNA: TGTGCCACCAGCAGAGGGGGGGACAGACCCTACAATGAGCAGTTCTTC.